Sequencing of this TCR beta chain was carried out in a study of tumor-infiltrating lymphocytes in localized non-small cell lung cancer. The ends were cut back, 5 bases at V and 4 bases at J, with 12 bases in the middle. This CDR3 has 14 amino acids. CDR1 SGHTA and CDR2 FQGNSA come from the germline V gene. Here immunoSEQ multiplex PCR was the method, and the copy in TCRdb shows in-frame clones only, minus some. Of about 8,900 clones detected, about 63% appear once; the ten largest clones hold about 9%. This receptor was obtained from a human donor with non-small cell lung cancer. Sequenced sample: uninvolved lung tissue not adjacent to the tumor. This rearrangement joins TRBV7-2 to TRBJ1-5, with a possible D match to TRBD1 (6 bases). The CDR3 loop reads CASSPHRENQPQHF. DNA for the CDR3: TGTGCCAGCAGCCCACACAGGGAAAATCAGCCCCAGCATTTT. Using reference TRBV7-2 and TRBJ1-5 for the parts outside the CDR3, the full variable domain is GAGVSQSPSNKVTEKGKDVELRCDPISGHTALYWYRQSLGQGLEFLIYFQGNSAPDKSGLPSDRFSAERTGGSVSTLTIQRTQQEDSAVYLCASSPHRENQPQHFGDGTRLSIL.